This T cell receptor (beta chain) stems from a study of CD8+ T cells in alopecia areata. Alopecia areata patients gave lesional scalp punch biopsies and peripheral blood samples. RNA was isolated and reverse transcribed to cDNA, the sequencing template. Sequencing was performed with immunoSEQ multiplex PCR; in TCRdb, only in-frame clones are kept and a portion is missing. The data hold about 110,000 clones, with approximately 50% observed a single time. General observations from the study: Sequence data from scalp samples additionally include resident alphabeta T cells of normal skin. Higher clonality and more expanded CD8+ clones appeared in lesional than normal scalp.

The CDR3 spans 12 residues. Germline V gene sequence: CDR1 SEHNR, CDR2 FQNEAQ (reference sequence). V lost 8 bases and J 4 bases, leaving 8 bases between the germline ends. In regard to this clone: Its specificity is not known.

The rearrangement links TRBV7-9 to TRBJ2-2, with D uncertain. Sequencing input: NKG2D-low CD8+ T cells sorted from blood. This sequence was found in a human donor with alopecia areata. CDR3: CASPTTTGELFF. CDR3 DNA: TGTGCCAGCCCGACAACCACCGGGGAGCTGTTTTTT.